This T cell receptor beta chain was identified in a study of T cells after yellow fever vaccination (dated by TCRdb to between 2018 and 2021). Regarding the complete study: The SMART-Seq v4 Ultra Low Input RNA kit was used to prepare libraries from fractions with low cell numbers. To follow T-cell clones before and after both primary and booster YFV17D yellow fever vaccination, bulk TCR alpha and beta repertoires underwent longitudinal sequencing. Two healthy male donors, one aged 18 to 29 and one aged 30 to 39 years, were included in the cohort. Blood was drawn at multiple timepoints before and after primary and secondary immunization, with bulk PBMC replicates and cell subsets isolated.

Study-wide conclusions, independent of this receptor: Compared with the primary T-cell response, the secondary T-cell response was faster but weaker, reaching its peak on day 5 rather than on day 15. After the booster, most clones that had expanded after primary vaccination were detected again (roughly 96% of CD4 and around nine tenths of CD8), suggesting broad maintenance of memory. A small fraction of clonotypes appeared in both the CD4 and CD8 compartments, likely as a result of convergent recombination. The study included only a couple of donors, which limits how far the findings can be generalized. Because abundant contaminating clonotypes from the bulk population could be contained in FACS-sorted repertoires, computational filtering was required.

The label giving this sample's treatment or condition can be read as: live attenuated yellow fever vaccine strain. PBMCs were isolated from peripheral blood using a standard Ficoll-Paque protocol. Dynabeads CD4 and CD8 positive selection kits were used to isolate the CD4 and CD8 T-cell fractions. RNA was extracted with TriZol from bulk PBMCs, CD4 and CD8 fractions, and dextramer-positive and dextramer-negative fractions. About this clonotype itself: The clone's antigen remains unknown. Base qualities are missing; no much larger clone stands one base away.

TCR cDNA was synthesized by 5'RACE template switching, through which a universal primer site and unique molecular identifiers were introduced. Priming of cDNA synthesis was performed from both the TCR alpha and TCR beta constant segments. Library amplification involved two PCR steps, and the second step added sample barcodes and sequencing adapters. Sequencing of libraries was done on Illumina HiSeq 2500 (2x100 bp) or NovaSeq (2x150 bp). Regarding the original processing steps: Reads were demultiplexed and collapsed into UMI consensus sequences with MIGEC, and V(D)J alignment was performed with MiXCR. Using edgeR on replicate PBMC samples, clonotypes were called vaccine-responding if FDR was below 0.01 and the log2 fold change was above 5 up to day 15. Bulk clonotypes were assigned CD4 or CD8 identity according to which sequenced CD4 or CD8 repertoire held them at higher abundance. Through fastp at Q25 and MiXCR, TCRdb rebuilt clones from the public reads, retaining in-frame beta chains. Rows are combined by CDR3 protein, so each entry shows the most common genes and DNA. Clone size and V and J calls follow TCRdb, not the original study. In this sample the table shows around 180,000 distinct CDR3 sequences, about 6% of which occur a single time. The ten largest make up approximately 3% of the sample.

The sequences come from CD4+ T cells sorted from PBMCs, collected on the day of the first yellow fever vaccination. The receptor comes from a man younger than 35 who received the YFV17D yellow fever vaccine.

The DNA sequence reads TGCAGTGCCCTCAGCGGGGGAATCACAGATACGCAGTATTTT. It translates as CSALSGGITDTQYF. The V gene is TRBV20-1 and the J gene is TRBJ2-3; a stretch of 8 junction bases matches TRBD2. After removal of 6 bases from V and 2 bases from J, the junction retains 7 bases not matched to a gene. From its cysteine to its phenylalanine, the CDR3 spans 14 amino acids. Solely the CDR3 DNA is kept, with 42 bases framed from the first base. The CDR1 and CDR2 encoded by the germline V gene (reference sequence) are DFQATT and SNEGSKA.